The 3 T cell receptor beta chains presented below share a single source sample, sequenced in a study of T cell responses to AZD1222 COVID-19 vaccine. Sequencing used immunoSEQ multiplex PCR; TCRdb keeps in-frame clones, though not all of them. This table holds some 96,000 clones, more than 70% found once. The source was peripheral blood, collected on day 0 of MenACWY control vaccination. These receptor sequences come from an adult in good health.

The J gene is TRBJ2-3, the V gene TRBV5-1; 9 bases align to TRBD2. Germline V gene lookup returns CDR1 SGHRS and CDR2 YFSETQ. The CDR3 has 16 residues. The V segment lost 4 bases and the J segment 2 bases; nucleotides outside the gene matches: 8. In DNA form, the CDR3 reads TGCGCCAGCAGCAGGGGGGCTAGCGGGGACACAGATACGCAGTATTTT. This codes for CASSRGASGDTDTQYF.

This sequence joins TRBV3-1 (or the pseudogene TRBV3-2) and TRBJ2-2; D unclear. Germline V gene sequence: CDR1 LGHDT, CDR2 YNNKEL (reference sequence). This CDR3 has 15 amino acids. V dropped 1 base and J dropped 2 bases, with 8 bases sitting between them. In DNA, the CDR3 is TGTGCCAGCAGCCAAGGAGGTGGTAACACCGGGGAGCTGTTTTTT. Its translation: CASSQGGGNTGELFF.

The chain carries TRBV2 and TRBJ1-5, with D uncertain. The germline V gene has CDR1 SNHLY and CDR2 FYNNEI. The CDR3 consists of 13 residues. Trimming cost V 6 bases and J 6 bases, with 12 bases left between them. CDR3 bases: TGTGCCAGCAGGGGCAGGTGGAGTCAGCCCCAGCATTTT. Translating it yields CASRGRWSQPQHF.